This TCR beta chain came from a study of CD8 T cells in ankylosing spondylitis. Findings and caveats of the study: About 8 highly homologous variants formed a TCR beta motif that appeared characteristic of ankylosing spondylitis blood. Prior work had noted some motif variants in reactive arthritis blood and synovial fluid. There was reportedly significant enrichment of clones that were disease-linked in matched ankylosing spondylitis synovial fluid.

CDR1 and CDR2 (germline): SGHRS, YFSETQ. The length of the CDR3 is 16 residues. In this sample, this clonotype turned up a few times. Antigen unknown. Given a much more abundant clone one base away, this may be a read error. Researchers built TCR beta libraries using quantitative 5'-RACE with molecular barcodes. MiXCR, applied by TCRdb to the 5' RACE reads, yields one record per CDR3 protein. The sample includes around 160,000 distinct CDR3 sequences, around 10% of them seen just once. This chain connects TRBV5-1 to TRBJ1-4; TRBD1 is a possible D gene (6 bases). Sequencing was done on a sample of blood, either unsorted or a sorted T cell fraction (not recorded which). The clonotype originates from a male donor with ankylosing spondylitis or in good health (not recorded which). CDR3 region: CASSRTVSSGGETLFF. As DNA, the CDR3 is TGCGCCAGCAGTCGGACAGTCTCGTCGGGAGGTGAAACACTGTTTTTT.